Listed below are T cell receptor beta chains from one sample, sequenced in a study of shared clonotypes between healthy human individuals. Sequencing used immunoSEQ multiplex PCR; TCRdb keeps in-frame clones, though not all of them. This repertoire shows 2 million to 2.5 million clones, over 90% found once; its top ten account for about 0.39%. Sequencing was done on a sample of naive CD4+ T cells from PBMCs. These receptors all stem from a man between 18 and 35 years old in good health. Some clones in this sample may be carry-over from other donors' samples. CDR3s include the opening cysteine and the closing phenylalanine or tryptophan. A D gene is named only where the DNA matches it firmly. The size of a clone is reported for some rows only, either as once, few or many, or as a class for expanded clones.

d_gene,j_gene,abundance,v_gene,CDR3aa
.,TRBJ1-1,.,TRBV7-8,CASRFGTSAEAFF
.,TRBJ2-7,.,TRBV6-5,CASRTGAYEQYF
.,TRBJ2-1,.,TRBV11-2,CASSLNSGSANEQFF
.,TRBJ2-5,.,TRBV9,CASSAGTALRQETQYF
.,TRBJ2-1,.,TRBV2,CASSYHNNEQFF
TRBD2,TRBJ2-5,.,TRBV6-1,CASSEAGREFGTQYF
TRBD1,TRBJ1-1,.,TRBV11-1,CASSSGTGDANTEAFF
.,TRBJ2-7,.,TRBV6-5,CASTGSAGEQYF
.,TRBJ2-2,.,TRBV28,CASSLYARSGPGELFF
.,TRBJ1-2,.,TRBV28,CASSSTGTGNYGYTF
TRBD2,TRBJ2-1,.,TRBV7-3,CASSSTSGGGEQFF
.,TRBJ2-7,.,TRBV29-1,CSVCLGTYEQYF
.,TRBJ1-1,.,TRBV2,CASSELVGTNTEAFF
.,TRBJ2-1,.,TRBV6-1,CASSETLTKDEQFF
TRBD2,TRBJ2-2,.,TRBV4-2,CASSQGVAGEGELFF
.,TRBJ1-2,.,TRBV12-5,CAVRRDGYTF
.,TRBJ2-7,.,TRBV5-4,CASSKVLGEQYF
.,TRBJ1-2,.,TRBV2,CASSETGSYNYGYTF
.,TRBJ1-1,.,TRBV7-9,CASSLGGWTEAFF
.,TRBJ2-7,once,TRBV5-1,CASSFSTQGQGDEQYF
.,TRBJ2-7,.,TRBV5-1,CASSPGLFRASEQYF
TRBD2,TRBJ2-1,.,TRBV15,CATSRTSGSIGEQFF
.,TRBJ2-1,.,TRBV5-1,CASSSQPQGTGAYNEQFF
TRBD2,TRBJ2-3,.,TRBV5-4,CASSLVAGGEDTQYF
.,TRBJ2-7,.,TRBV28,CASSLTSYEQYF
TRBD1,TRBJ2-2,.,TRBV5-4,CASSRTGAETGELFF
TRBD1,TRBJ2-7,.,TRBV28,CASSLSFRQGAYEQYF
TRBD2,TRBJ2-5,.,TRBV18,CASSPVTSGTETQYF
TRBD1,TRBJ2-7,.,TRBV28,CASSWTGGGYEQYF
.,TRBJ2-5,.,TRBV5-1,CASSRYRALETQYF
TRBD1,TRBJ1-2,.,TRBV28,CASSWGTVYGYTF
TRBD2,TRBJ2-7,once,TRBV6-6,CASSAQAGGYEQYF
.,TRBJ1-2,.,TRBV5-4,CASNNRADYGYTF
.,TRBJ2-7,.,TRBV6-5,CASSSRGRNYEQYF
.,TRBJ1-5,.,TRBV28,CASSPIYGFGPQHF
.,TRBJ2-3,.,TRBV5-1,CASSLNTVGADTQYF
TRBD2,TRBJ2-5,.,TRBV27,CASSFGGGETQYF
TRBD2,TRBJ2-1,.,TRBV4-2,CASSQIGGSGNLNEQFF
TRBD1,TRBJ2-5,.,TRBV18,CASSPRGDRGFETQYF
.,TRBJ1-2,.,TRBV28,CASSFPPGGGNHNYGYTF
TRBD1,TRBJ2-3,.,TRBV28,CASSSPGQDPDTQYF